This T cell receptor beta chain was sequenced during a study of blood T cell repertoires in COVID-19. Libraries were prepared by immunoSEQ multiplex PCR; TCRdb keeps only in-frame clonotypes and omits some of them. The sample has more than 150,000 clones; around 90% are singletons. CDR3 size: 13 residues. V was trimmed by 0 bases and J by 4 bases, leaving 7 bases between them. Germline V gene lookup returns CDR1 SGHRS and CDR2 YFSETQ. This clonotype originated in a man aged 60 to 75 with acute or convalescent COVID-19. This chain joins TRBV5-1 and TRBJ1-2; D possibly corresponds to TRBD1 (5 bases). Sequencing used peripheral blood. CDR3 bases: TGCGCCAGCAGCTTGGGACAGTCCTATGGCTACACCTTC. Translating gives CASSLGQSYGYTF.